Below, 7 T cell receptor beta chains from the same sample are listed, as sequenced in a study of T cell changes during pregnancy in multiple sclerosis. Only in-frame clones appear in the TCRdb table, and some are missing; sequencing was by immunoSEQ multiplex PCR. The sample records tens of thousands of clones, around nine tenths being singletons. This sample comprised CD8+ T cells from peripheral blood mononuclear cells, obtained before pregnancy. The receptor set was obtained from a female donor with multiple sclerosis, enrolled in a pregnancy study.

CDR3 bases: TGTGCCAGCAGCCCGCTAGGGGGTAATCAGCCCCAGCATTTT. Protein: CASSPLGGNQPQHF. V gene TRBV7-8 combines with J gene TRBJ1-5; TRBD1 might be the D (6 bases). Germline V gene lookup returns CDR1 SGHVS and CDR2 FQNEAQ. The CDR3 is 14 residues long. Trimming shortened V by 5 bases and J by 4 bases, and 12 bases separated the two germline ends.

The chain combines TRBV5-1 with TRBJ1-1; TRBD1 agrees at 8 bases. Trimming took 3 bases from V and 7 from J; bases not matched to a gene: 5. The CDR3 has 13 residues. The germline gives CDR1 SGHRS, CDR2 YFSETQ. The CDR3 DNA follows: TGCGCCAGCAGCTCGGACAGGGCCCGTGAAGCTTTCTTT. This gives the protein CASSSDRAREAFF.

J is TRBJ2-3 and V is TRBV14; TRBD2 matches at 11 bases. J was trimmed by 3 bases and V by 4 bases; bases with no gene match: 6. CDR3 length: 16 amino acids. The germline CDR1 and CDR2 sequences are SGHDN and FVKESK. In nucleotides, the CDR3 is TGTGCCAGCAGCCCGTGGGTAGCGGGGGGGACAGATACGCAGTATTTT. Amino acids: CASSPWVAGGTDTQYF.

The chain has TRBV5-5 and TRBJ2-3, with TRBD2 matching over 12 bases. The CDR3 has 15 amino acids. V lost 7 bases, J lost 5 bases, and 8 bases stayed unmatched. The V gene's germline CDR1 is SGHKS and CDR2 YYEKEE (reference sequence). CDR3 nucleotide sequence: TGTGCCAGCGGCCTAGCGGGGGGGGCCGTAGATACGCAGTATTTT. Translating gives CASGLAGGAVDTQYF.

The chain recombines TRBV7-3 with TRBJ2-5, with 10 bases matching TRBD2. Germline V lookup: CDR1 SGHTA, CDR2 FQGTGA. J gave up 5 bases and V 9 bases, and 9 bases lay outside the gene matches. The CDR3 contains 14 residues. The CDR3 region has the DNA TGTGCCAGTTCGAGAGCGGGGGGGCCGGAGACCCAGTACTTC. Residues: CASSRAGGPETQYF.

The J gene is TRBJ2-3, the V gene TRBV19, with a tentative D call TRBD2 (6 bases). CDR3 length equals 16 residues. Germline assignment: CDR1 LNHDA and CDR2 SQIVND (reference sequence). Trimming cost V 3 bases and J 4 bases, with 17 bases left between them. The CDR3 DNA reads TGTGCCAGTAGTATTGTTGCAGGCGGGGCCCCAGATACGCAGTATTTT. It yields the protein CASSIVAGGAPDTQYF.

V and J are TRBV5-8 and TRBJ1-3; D unresolved. The germline V gene encodes CDR1 SGHTS and CDR2 YDEGEE. Trimming removed 0 bases at V and 4 bases at J, with 11 bases between. The CDR3 length is 15 residues. The CDR3 is CASSLGQASGNTIYF. In nucleotides, the CDR3 is TGTGCCAGCAGCTTGGGACAAGCCTCAGGAAACACCATATATTTT.